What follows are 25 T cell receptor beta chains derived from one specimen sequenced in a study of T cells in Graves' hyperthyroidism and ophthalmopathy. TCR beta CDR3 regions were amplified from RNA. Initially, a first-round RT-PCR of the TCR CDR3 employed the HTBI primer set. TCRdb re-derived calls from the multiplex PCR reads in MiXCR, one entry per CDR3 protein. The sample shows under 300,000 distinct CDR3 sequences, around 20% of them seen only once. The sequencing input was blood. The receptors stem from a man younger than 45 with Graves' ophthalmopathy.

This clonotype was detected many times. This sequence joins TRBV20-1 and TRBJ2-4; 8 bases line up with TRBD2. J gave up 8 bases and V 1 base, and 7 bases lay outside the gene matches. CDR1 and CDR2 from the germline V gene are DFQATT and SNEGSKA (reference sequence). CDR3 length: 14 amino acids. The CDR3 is CSARGTSRGDIQYF. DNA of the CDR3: TGCAGTGCTAGAGGGACTAGCCGTGGGGACATTCAGTACTTC.

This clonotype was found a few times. CDR3 amino acids: CATSDLKEGRLAGGASYEQYF. In nucleotides, the CDR3 is TGTGCCACCAGTGATTTGAAAGAGGGTCGGCTAGCGGGAGGAGCGTCCTACGAGCAGTACTTC. This chain uses TRBV24-1 with TRBJ2-7; 11 bases agree with TRBD2. CDR1 KGHDR and CDR2 SFDVKD come from the germline V gene. J was trimmed by 1 base and V by 0 bases; bases with no gene match: 16. The CDR3 extends over 21 amino acids.

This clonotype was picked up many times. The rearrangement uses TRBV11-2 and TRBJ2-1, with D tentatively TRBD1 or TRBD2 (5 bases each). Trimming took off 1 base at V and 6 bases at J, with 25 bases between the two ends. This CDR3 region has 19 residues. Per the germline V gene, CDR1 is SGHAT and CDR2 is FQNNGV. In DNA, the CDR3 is TGTGCCAGCAGCTTAGTCCCAGGAGAATTAGCGAGGCAGGGCAATGAGCAGTTCTTC. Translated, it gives CASSLVPGELARQGNEQFF.

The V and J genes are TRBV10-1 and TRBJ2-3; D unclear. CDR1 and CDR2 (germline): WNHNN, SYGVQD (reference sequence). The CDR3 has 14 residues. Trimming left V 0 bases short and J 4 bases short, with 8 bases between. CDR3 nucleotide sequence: TGCGCCAGCAGTGAGTCAACAGCCCCAGATACGCAGTATTTT. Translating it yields CASSESTAPDTQYF.

The CDR3 region has the DNA TGTGCCAGCAGCTCCGGGAATGAGGTGATCGTGCAGTATTTT. Translation: CASSSGNEVIVQYF. The chain uses TRBV7-9 and TRBJ2-3; the D gene is possibly TRBD2 (5 bases). Trimming left V 4 bases short and J 11 bases short, with 19 bases between. Germline CDR1 is SEHNR and CDR2 is FQNEAQ (reference sequence). The CDR3 runs to 14 residues.

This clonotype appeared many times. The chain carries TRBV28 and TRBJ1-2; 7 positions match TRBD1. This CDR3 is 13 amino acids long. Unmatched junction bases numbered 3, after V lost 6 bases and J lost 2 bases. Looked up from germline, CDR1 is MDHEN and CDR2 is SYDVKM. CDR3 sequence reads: CASRGDRNYGYTF. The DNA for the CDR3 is TGTGCCAGCAGAGGGGACAGAAACTATGGCTACACCTTC.

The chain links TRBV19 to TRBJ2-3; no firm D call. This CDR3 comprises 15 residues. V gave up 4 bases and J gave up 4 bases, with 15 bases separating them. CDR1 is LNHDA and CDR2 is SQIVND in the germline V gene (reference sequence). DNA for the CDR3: TGTGCCAGTAGTACCCGACTGGATAGGTCAGATACGCAGTATTTT. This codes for CASSTRLDRSDTQYF. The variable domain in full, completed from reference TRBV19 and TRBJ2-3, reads DGGITQSPKYLFRKEGQNVTLSCEQNLNHDAMYWYRQDPGQGLRLIYYSQIVNDFQKGDIAEGYSVSREKKESFPLTVTSAQKNPTAFYLCASSTRLDRSDTQYFGPGTRLTVL.

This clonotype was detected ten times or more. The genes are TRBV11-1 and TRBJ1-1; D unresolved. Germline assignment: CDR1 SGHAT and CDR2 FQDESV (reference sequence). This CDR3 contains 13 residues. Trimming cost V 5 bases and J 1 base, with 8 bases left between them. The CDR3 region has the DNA TGTGCCAGCAGCGCTAATGGGAACACTGAAGCTTTCTTT. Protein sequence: CASSANGNTEAFF.

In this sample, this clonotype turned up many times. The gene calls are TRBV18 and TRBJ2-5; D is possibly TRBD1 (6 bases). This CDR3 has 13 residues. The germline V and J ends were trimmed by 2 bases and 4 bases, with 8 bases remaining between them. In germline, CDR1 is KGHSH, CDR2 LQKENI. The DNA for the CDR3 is TGTGCCAGCTCACCAGGCAGGGGAGAGACCCAGTACTTC. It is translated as CASSPGRGETQYF.

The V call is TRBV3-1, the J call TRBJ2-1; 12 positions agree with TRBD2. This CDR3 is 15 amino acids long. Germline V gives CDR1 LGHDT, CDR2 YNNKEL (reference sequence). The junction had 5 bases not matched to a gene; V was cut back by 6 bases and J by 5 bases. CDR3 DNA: TGTGCCAGCAGGGCACTAGCGGGAGGTAACAATGAGCAGTTCTTC. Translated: CASRALAGGNNEQFF.

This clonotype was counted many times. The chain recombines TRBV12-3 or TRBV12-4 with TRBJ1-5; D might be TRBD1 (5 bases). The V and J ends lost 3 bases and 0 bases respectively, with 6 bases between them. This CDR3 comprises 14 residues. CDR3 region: CASSFGHSNQPQHF. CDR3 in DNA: TGTGCCAGCAGTTTTGGACATAGCAATCAGCCCCAGCATTTT.

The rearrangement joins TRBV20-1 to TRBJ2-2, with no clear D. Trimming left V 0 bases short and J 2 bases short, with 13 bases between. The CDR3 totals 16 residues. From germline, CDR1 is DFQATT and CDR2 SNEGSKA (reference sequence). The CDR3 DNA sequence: TGCAGTGCTAGAGATACCGGACCCCGCAACACCGGGGAGCTGTTTTTT. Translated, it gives CSARDTGPRNTGELFF.

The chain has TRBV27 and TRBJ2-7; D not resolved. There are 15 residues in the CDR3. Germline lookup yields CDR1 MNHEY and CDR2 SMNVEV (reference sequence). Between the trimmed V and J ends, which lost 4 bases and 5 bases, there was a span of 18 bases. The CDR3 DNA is TGTGCCAGCAGTTCTCTTGACTCTGGGTCTGACGAGCAGTACTTC. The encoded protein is CASSSLDSGSDEQYF.

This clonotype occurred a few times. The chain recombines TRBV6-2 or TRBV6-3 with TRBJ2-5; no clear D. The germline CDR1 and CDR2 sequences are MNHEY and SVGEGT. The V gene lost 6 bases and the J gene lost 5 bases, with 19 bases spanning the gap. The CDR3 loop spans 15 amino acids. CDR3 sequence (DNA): TGTGCCAGCAGCGGAGAGGCGGTGGCGAGTGAGACCCAGTACTTC. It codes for CASSGEAVASETQYF.

The DNA for the CDR3 is TGTGCCAGCTCACCGGGGGCTGGGGGATCCTACGAGCAGTACTTC. Protein: CASSPGAGGSYEQYF. The rearrangement uses TRBV18 and TRBJ2-7; D possibly corresponds to TRBD1 (6 bases). In germline, CDR1 is KGHSH, CDR2 LQKENI. This CDR3 is 15 amino acids long. V lost 3 bases to trimming and J lost 1 base, with 13 bases between them. The full variable domain, completed using reference TRBV18 and TRBJ2-7, is NAGVMQNPRHLVRRRGQEARLRCSPMKGHSHVYWYRQLPEEGLKFMVYLQKENIIDESGMPKERFSAEFPKEGPSILRIQQVVRGDSAAYFCASSPGAGGSYEQYFGPGTRLTVT.

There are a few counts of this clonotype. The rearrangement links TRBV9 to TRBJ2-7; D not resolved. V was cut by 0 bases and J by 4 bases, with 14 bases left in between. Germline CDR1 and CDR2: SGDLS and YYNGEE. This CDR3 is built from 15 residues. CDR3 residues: CASSVGTNPEYEQYF. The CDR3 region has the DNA TGTGCCAGCAGCGTAGGCACCAACCCCGAGTACGAGCAGTACTTC.

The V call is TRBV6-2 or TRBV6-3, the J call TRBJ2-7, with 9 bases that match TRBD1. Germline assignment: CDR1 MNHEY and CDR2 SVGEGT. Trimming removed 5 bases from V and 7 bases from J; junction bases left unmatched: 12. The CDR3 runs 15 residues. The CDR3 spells CASSHRTGGKEEQYF. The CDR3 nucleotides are TGTGCCAGCAGTCACCGAACAGGGGGCAAAGAAGAGCAGTACTTC.

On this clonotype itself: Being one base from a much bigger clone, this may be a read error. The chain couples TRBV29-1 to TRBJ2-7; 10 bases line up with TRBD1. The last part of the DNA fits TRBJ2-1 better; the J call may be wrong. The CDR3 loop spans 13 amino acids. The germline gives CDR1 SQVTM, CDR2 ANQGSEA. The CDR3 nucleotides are TGCAGCGGTCAGGACAGGGGGTCGTACGAGCAGTTCTTC. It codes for CSGQDRGSYEQFF.

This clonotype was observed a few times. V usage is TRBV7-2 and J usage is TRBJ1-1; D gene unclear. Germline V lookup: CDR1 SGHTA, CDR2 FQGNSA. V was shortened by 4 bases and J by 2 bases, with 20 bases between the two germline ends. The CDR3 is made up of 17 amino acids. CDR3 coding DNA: TGTGCCAGCAGCTCAACAGCCCTCTTTTACATAAACACTGAAGCTTTCTTT. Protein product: CASSSTALFYINTEAFF.

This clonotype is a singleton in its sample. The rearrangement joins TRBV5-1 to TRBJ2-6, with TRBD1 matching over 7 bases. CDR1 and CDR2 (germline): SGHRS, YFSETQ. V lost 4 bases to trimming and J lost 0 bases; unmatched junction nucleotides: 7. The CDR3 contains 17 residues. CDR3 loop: CASSVEGGLSGANVLTF. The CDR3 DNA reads TGCGCCAGCAGCGTGGAAGGGGGCCTCTCTGGGGCCAACGTCCTGACTTTC. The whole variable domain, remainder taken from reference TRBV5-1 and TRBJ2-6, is KAGVTQTPRYLIKTRGQQVTLSCSPISGHRSVSWYQQTPGQGLQFLFEYFSETQRNKGNFPGRFSGRQFSNSRSEMNVSTLELGDSALYLCASSVEGGLSGANVLTFGAGSRLTVL.

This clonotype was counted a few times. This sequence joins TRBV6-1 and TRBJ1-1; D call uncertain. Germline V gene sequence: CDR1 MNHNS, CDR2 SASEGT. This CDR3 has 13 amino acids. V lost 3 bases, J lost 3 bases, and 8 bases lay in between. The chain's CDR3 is CASSDRADTEAFF. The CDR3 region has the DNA TGTGCCAGCAGTGATCGGGCAGACACTGAAGCTTTCTTT.

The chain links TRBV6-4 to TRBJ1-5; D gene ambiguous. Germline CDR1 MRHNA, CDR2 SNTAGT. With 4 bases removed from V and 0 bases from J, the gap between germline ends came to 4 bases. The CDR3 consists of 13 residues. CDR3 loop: CASSANSNQPQHF. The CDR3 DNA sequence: TGTGCCAGCAGTGCTAATAGCAATCAGCCCCAGCATTTT.

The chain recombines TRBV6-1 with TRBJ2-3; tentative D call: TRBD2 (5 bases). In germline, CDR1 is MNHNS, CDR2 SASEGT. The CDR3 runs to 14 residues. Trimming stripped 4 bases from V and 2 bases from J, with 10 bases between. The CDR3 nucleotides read TGTGCCAGCAGTGGGACTTATTCCACAGATACGCAGTATTTT. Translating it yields CASSGTYSTDTQYF.

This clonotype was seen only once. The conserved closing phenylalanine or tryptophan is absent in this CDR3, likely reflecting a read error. Here the CDR3 DNA reads TGTGCCAGCAGTTACCTCGCACGAAAGGTTTACGAGCAGTACTCC. Protein sequence: CASSYLARKVYEQYS. The chain uses TRBV6-2 or TRBV6-3 and TRBJ2-7, with no clear D. The CDR3 loop spans 15 amino acids. Germline V gene lookup returns CDR1 MNHEY and CDR2 SVGEGT. V was clipped by 2 bases and J by 4 bases, with 15 bases between them.

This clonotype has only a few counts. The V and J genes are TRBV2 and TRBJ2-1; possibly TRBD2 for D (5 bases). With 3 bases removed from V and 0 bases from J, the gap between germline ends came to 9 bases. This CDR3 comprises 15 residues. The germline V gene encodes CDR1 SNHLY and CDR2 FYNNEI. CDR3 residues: CASSERANSYNEQFF. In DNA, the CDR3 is TGTGCCAGCAGTGAGAGGGCTAACTCCTACAATGAGCAGTTCTTC.